The clone carrying this TCR beta chain was observed a handful of times. This entry comes from a study of shared clonotypes between healthy human individuals. Profiled with immunoSEQ multiplex PCR; TCRdb holds only in-frame clones, not every one. The sample yields hundreds of thousands of clones, around 95% seen once. Terminally differentiated effector memory CD45RA+ cells were excluded from the naive CD8 cells, which were CD45RO-negative and positively selected for CCR7. Donors were healthy HIV-negative adults without recently reported acute infections or vaccinations. This TCR derives from a woman aged 30 to 39 in good health. Sample: naive CD8+ T cells sorted from blood.

CDR3 residues: CASSAVLAGAGELFF. CDR3 nucleotides: TGTGCCAGCAGTGCTGTACTAGCGGGAGCCGGGGAGCTGTTTTTT. J is TRBJ2-2 and V is TRBV2; TRBD2 matches at 11 bases. This CDR3 is 15 amino acids long. Trimming at V came to 4 bases and at J to 6 bases, leaving 4 bases not matched to a gene. Germline lookup yields CDR1 SNHLY and CDR2 FYNNEI.